One T cell receptor (beta chain) is described in this entry. Its antigen is not identified. The PCR used 60 Vbeta and 13 Jbeta primers. Clones were sequenced by immunoSEQ multiplex PCR, and TCRdb holds only the in-frame ones, with some missing. The table includes about 160,000 clones, around four fifths detected once. This record comes from a study of cytomegalovirus exposure and HLA in healthy donors. Trimming cost V 0 bases and J 3 bases; bases outside gene matches: 5. CDR1 and CDR2 (germline): SGDLS, YYNGEE. The CDR3 spans 16 residues. Findings of the study overall: The study flagged some 180 TCR beta chains as cytomegalovirus-associated.

Sequences were obtained from PBMCs. The chain recombines TRBV9 with TRBJ2-3; 9 bases map to TRBD2. The TCR was taken from a woman in her forties or fifties in good health and CMV-seropositive. The CDR3 coding sequence is TGTGCCAGCAGCGTAGTGGCGGGGGGGCCGACAGATACGCAGTATTTT. Its protein product is CASSVVAGGPTDTQYF.